A single TCR beta chain is shown here with its context. Its antigen is as yet unknown. These data come from a study of T cell responses to AZD1222 COVID-19 vaccine. Overall study findings and caveats: Females outnumbered males among donors, who were mostly white British; clonal diversity was possibly underestimated. Spike-wide vaccine-associated CD4 TCRs dominated at 160-218 and 743-854. Only after the peak T cell response were repertoires sampled.

The CDR3 length is 13 residues. V lost 2 bases to trimming and J lost 3 bases, with 9 bases between them. Looked up from germline, CDR1 is GTSNPN and CDR2 is SVGIG (reference sequence). The data were produced by immunoSEQ multiplex PCR, yet TCRdb's version contains in-frame clones alone and is incomplete. The repertoire holds around 80,000 clones, with 92% as singletons. The TCR originated in an adult who received the AZD1222 COVID-19 vaccine. This chain uses TRBV30 with TRBJ2-3; the D is unclear. The sample in question was peripheral blood, obtained 28 days after the second AZD1222 dose. The chain's CDR3 is CAWSLPYTDTQYF. CDR3 sequence (DNA): TGTGCCTGGAGTCTGCCCTATACAGATACGCAGTATTTT.